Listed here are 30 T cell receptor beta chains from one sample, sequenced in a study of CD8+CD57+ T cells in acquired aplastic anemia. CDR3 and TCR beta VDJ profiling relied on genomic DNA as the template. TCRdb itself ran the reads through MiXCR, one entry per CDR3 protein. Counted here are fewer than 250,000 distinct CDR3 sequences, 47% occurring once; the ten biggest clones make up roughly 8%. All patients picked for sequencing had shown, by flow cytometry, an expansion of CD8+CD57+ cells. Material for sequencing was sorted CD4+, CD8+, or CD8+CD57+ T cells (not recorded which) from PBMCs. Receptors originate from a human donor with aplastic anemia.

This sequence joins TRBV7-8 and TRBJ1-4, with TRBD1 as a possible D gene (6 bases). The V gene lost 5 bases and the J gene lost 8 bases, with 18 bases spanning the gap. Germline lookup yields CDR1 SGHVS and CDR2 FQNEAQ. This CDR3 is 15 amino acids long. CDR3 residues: CASSHSGQPREKLFF. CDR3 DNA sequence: TGTGCCAGCAGCCACTCGGGACAACCCAGGGAAAAACTGTTTTTT.

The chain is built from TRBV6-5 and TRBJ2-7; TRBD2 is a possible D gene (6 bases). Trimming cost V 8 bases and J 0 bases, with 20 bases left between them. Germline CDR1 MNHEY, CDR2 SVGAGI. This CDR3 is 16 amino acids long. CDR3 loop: CASAPGSAGSSYEQYF. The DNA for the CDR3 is TGTGCCAGCGCCCCGGGATCGGCGGGGTCCTCCTACGAGCAGTACTTC.

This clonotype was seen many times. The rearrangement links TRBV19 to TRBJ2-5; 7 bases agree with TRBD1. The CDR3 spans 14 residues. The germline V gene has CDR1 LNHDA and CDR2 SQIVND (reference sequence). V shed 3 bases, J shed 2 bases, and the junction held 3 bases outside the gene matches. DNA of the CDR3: TGTGCCAGTAGTATGACAGGGAATCAAGAGACCCAGTACTTC. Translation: CASSMTGNQETQYF.

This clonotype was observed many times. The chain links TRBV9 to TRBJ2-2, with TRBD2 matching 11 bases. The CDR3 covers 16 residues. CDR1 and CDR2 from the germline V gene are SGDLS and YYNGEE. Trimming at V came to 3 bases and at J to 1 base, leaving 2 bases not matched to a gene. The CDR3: CASSGGLAENTGELFF. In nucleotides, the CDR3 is TGTGCCAGCAGCGGGGGACTAGCGGAGAACACCGGGGAGCTGTTTTTT. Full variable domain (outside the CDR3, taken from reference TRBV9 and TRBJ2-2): DSGVTQTPKHLITATGQRVTLRCSPRSGDLSVYWYQQSLDQGLQFLIQYYNGEERAKGNILERFSAQQFPDLHSELNLSSLELGDSALYFCASSGGLAENTGELFFGEGSRLTVL.

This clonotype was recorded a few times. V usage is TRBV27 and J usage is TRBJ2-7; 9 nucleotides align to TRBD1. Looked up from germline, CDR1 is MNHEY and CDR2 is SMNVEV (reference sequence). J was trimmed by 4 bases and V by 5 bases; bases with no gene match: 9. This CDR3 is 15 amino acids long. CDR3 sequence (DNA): TGTGCCAGCAGTCCGTCGGACAGGGGAGGTTACGAGCAGTACTTC. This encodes CASSPSDRGGYEQYF.

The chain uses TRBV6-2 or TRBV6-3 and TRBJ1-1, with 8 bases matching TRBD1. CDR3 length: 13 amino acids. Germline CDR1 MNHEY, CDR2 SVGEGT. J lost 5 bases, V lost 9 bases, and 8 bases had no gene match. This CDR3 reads CARNRGFWTEAFF. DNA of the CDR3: TGTGCCAGGAACAGGGGGTTTTGGACTGAAGCTTTCTTT.

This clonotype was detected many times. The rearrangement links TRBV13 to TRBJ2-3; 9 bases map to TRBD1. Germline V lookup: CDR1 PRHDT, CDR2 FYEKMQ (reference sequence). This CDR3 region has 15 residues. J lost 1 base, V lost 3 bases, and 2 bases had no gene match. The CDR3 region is CASSLGDRGTDTQYF. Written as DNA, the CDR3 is TGTGCCAGCAGCTTGGGGGACAGGGGCACAGATACGCAGTATTTT.

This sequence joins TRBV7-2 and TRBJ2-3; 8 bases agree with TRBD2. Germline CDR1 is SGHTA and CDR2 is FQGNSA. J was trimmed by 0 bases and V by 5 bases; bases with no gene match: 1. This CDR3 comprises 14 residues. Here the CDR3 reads CASSRGGSTDTQYF. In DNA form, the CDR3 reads TGTGCCAGCAGCCGCGGGGGGAGCACAGATACGCAGTATTTT.

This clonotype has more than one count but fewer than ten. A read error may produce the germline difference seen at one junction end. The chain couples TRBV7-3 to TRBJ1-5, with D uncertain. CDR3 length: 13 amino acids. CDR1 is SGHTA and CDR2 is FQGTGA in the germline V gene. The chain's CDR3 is CAGSLNSNQPQHF. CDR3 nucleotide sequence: TGTGCCGGCAGCTTAAACAGCAATCAGCCCCAGCATTTT.

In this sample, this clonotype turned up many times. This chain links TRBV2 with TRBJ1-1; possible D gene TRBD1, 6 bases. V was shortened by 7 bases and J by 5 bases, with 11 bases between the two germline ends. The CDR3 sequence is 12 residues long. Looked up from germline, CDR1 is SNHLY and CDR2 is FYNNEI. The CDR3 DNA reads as TGTGCCAGCATTGACAGGACGACTGAAGCTTTCTTT. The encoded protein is CASIDRTTEAFF.

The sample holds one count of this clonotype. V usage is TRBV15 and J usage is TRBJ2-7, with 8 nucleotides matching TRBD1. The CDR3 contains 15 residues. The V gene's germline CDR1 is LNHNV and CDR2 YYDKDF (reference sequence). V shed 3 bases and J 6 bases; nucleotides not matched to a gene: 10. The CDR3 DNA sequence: TGTGCCACCAGCAGGGCCGGGACAGGAGGGTTCGAGCAGTACTTC. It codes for CATSRAGTGGFEQYF.

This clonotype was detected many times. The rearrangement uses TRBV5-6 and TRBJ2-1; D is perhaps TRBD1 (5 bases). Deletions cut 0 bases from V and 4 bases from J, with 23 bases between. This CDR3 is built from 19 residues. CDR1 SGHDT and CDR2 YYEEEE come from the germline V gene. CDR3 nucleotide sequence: TGTGCCAGCAGCTTGGTTGATTTGGGGCTCGTACGTCCATACAATGAGCAGTTCTTC. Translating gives CASSLVDLGLVRPYNEQFF.

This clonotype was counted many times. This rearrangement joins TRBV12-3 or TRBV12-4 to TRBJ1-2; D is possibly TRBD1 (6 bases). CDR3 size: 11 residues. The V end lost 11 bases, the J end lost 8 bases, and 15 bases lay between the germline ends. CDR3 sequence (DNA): TGTGCCTCCTCCACAGGGTGGGGCTACACCTTC. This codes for CASSTGWGYTF.

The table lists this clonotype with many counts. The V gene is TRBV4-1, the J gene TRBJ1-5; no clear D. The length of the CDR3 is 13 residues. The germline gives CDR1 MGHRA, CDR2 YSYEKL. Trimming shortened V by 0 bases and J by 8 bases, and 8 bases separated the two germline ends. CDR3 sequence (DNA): TGCGCCAGCAGCCAAGATTTGTTCAAGCCCCAGCATTTT. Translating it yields CASSQDLFKPQHF.

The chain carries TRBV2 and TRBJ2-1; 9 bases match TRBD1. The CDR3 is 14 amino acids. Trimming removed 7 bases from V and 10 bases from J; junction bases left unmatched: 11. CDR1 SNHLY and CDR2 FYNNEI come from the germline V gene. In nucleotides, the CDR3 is TGTGCCAGCAACTATGATGGGACAGGGTACGAGCAGTTCTTC. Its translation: CASNYDGTGYEQFF.

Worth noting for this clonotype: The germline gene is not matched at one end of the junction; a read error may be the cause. CDR3 residues: CASSTDRIGYTF. CDR3 DNA sequence: TGTGCCAGCAGCACCGATCGTATCGGCTACACCTTC. The V and J genes are TRBV5-1 and TRBJ1-2; D remains ambiguous. The germline gives CDR1 SGHRS, CDR2 YFSETQ. The CDR3 totals 12 residues.

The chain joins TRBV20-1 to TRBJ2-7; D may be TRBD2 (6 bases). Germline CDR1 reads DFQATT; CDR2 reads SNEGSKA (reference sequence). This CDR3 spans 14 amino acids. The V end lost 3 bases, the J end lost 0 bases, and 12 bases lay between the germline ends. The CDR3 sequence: CSASHGGTSYEQYF. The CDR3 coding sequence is TGCAGTGCTAGTCACGGCGGGACCTCCTACGAGCAGTACTTC.

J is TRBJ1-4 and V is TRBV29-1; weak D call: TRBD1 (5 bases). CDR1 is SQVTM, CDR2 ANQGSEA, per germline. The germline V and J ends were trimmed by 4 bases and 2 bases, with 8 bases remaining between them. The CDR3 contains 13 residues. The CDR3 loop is CSVGRGTNEKLFF. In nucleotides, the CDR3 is TGCAGCGTTGGTCGGGGGACTAATGAAAAACTGTTTTTT.

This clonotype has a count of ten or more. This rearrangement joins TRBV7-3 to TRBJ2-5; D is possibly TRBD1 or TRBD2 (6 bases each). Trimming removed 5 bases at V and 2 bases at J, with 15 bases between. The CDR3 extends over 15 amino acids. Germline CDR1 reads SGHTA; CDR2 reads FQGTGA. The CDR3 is CASSLGGGPQETQYF. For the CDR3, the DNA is TGTGCCAGCAGCCTAGGGGGAGGTCCTCAAGAGACCCAGTACTTC.

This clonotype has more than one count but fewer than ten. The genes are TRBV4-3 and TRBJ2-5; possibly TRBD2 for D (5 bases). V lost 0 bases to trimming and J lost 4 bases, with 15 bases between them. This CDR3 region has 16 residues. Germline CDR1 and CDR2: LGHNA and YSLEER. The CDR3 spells CASSQDFLASVETQYF. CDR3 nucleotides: TGCGCCAGCAGCCAAGATTTTCTAGCCTCAGTAGAGACCCAGTACTTC.

For the CDR3, the DNA is TGTGCCATCAGTGAGTTACTAGCGGGAGAGGGGACCCAGTACTTC. This gives the protein CAISELLAGEGTQYF. This rearrangement joins TRBV10-3 to TRBJ2-5; 11 bases line up with TRBD2. The CDR3 has 15 amino acids. Trimming at V came to 1 base and at J to 7 bases, leaving 5 bases not matched to a gene. CDR1 is ENHRY, CDR2 SYGVKD, per germline.

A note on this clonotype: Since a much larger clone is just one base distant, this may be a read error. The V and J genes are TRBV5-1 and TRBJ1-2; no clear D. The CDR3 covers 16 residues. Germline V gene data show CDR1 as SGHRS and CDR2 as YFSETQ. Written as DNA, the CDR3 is TGTGCCAGCAGCTTGATTAGGCAGACGACTGACTATGGCTACACCTTC. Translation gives CASSLIRQTTDYGYTF.

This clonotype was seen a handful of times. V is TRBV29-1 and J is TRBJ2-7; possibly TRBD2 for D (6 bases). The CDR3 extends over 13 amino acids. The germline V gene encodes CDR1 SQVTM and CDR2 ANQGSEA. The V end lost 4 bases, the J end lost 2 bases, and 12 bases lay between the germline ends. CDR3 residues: CSVGRGGTYEQYF. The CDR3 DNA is TGCAGCGTTGGCCGCGGCGGGACCTACGAGCAGTACTTC.

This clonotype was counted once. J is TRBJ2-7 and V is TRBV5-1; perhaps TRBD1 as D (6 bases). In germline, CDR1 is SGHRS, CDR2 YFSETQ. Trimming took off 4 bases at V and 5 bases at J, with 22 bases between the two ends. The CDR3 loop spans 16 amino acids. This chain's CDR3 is CASSHSKGTGSDEQYF. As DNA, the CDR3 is TGCGCCAGCAGCCATAGCAAGGGAACAGGGAGCGACGAGCAGTACTTC. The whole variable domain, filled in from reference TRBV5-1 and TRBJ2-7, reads KAGVTQTPRYLIKTRGQQVTLSCSPISGHRSVSWYQQTPGQGLQFLFEYFSETQRNKGNFPGRFSGRQFSNSRSEMNVSTLELGDSALYLCASSHSKGTGSDEQYFGPGTRLTVT.

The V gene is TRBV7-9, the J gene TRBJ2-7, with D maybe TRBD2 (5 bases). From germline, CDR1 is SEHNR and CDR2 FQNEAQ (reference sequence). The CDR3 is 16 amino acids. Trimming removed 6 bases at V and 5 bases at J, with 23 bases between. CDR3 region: CASSDGWRTRGDEQYF. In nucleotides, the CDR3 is TGTGCCAGCAGTGATGGTTGGCGGACCCGGGGTGACGAGCAGTACTTC.

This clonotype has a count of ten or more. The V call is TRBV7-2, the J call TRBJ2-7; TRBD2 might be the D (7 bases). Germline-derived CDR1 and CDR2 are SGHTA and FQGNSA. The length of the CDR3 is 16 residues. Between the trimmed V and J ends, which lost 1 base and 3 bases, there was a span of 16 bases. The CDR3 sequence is CASSLGGGSSLYEQYF. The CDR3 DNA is TGTGCCAGCAGCTTAGGCGGGGGCAGTTCCCTCTACGAGCAGTACTTC. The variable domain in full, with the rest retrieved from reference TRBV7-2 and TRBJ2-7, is GAGVSQSPSNKVTEKGKDVELRCDPISGHTALYWYRQSLGQGLEFLIYFQGNSAPDKSGLPSDRFSAERTGGSVSTLTIQRTQQEDSAVYLCASSLGGGSSLYEQYFGPGTRLTVT.

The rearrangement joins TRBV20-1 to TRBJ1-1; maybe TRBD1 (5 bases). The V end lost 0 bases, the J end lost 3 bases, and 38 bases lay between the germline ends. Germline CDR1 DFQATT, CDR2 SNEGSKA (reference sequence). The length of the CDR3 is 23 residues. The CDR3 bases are TGCAGTGCTAGAGATCGGGGGAGCGGGGGAGAGTACACAGACACGGCAGGGTACACTGAAGCTTTCTTT. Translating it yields CSARDRGSGGEYTDTAGYTEAFF.

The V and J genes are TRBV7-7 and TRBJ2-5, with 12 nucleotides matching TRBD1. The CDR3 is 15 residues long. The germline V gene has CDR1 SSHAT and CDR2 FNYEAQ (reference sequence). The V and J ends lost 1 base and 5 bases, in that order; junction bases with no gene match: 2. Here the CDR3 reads CASSLVGQGAETQYF. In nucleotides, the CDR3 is TGTGCCAGCAGCTTAGTGGGACAGGGGGCTGAGACCCAGTACTTC.

This chain's CDR3 is CASRKGGGETQYF. The CDR3, as DNA: TGTGCCAGCAGGAAAGGGGGAGGGGAGACCCAGTACTTC. The chain joins TRBV7-9 to TRBJ2-5; tentatively, D is TRBD2 (7 bases). The CDR3 contains 13 residues. Germline-derived CDR1 and CDR2 are SEHNR and FQNEAQ (reference sequence). The V and J ends lost 6 bases and 5 bases respectively, with 13 bases between them.

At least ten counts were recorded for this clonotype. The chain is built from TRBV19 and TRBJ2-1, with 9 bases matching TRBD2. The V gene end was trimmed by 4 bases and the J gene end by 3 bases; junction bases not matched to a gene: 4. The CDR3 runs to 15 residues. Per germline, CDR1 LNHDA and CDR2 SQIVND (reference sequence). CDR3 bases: TGTGCCAGTAGTAAGCCTAGCGGGGTCTACAATGAGCAGTTCTTC. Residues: CASSKPSGVYNEQFF.